The next 17 T cell receptor beta chains were all read from a single sample in a study of T cell clonality in common variable immunodeficiency. Data came from immunoSEQ multiplex PCR; TCRdb stores just in-frame clones and leaves some out. The sample contains 25,000 to 35,000 clones, none of them singletons. The sequenced sample was peripheral blood mononuclear cells. These receptors were obtained from a person aged 18-70 years in good health.

This clone was recorded at least ten times. The read ends 3 residues shy of where the CDR3 ends; the end is completed using the germline J gene. The chain couples TRBV7-9 to TRBJ1-2; D possibly corresponds to TRBD1 (6 bases). Germline V gene data show CDR1 as SEHNR and CDR2 as FQNEAQ (reference sequence). The CDR3 length is 12 residues. The CDR3 region is CASSTTGYGYTF. Incomplete CDR3 DNA: TGTGCCAGCAGCACTACAGGGTACGGC.

This clone was seen only a few times. The sequenced CDR3 bases are TGTGCCAGCTCATCACAGACAGGCGCTGGAAACACC. It encodes CASSSQTGAGNT. The whole CDR3 is CASSSQTGAGNTIYF. The genes are TRBV18 and TRBJ1-3; TRBD1 is a possible D gene (6 bases). The DNA ends 3 residues before the CDR3 does, and the rest of the CDR3 is filled in from the germline J gene. Germline CDR1 and CDR2: KGHSH and LQKENI. The V end lost 5 bases, the J end lost 2 bases, and 13 bases lay between the germline ends. This CDR3 spans 15 amino acids.

This clone appeared a few times. The CDR3 is cut off 3 residues early in the read; its end comes from the germline J gene. The gene calls are TRBV13 and TRBJ2-1; TRBD2 agrees at 14 bases. The CDR3 loop spans 17 amino acids. Germline V CDR1 and CDR2: PRHDT, FYEKMQ (reference sequence). The trim removed 5 bases at V and 5 bases at J, leaving 8 bases unmatched. The CDR3 is CASSLEGLAGVNNEQFF. The part of the CDR3 DNA that was read is TGTGCCAGCAGCCTAGAGGGACTAGCGGGGGTAAACAATGAG.

The sample holds many counts of this clone. The CDR3 goes on 3 residues after the read ends, and that part is filled in from the germline J gene. The V and J genes are TRBV14 and TRBJ2-5; unclear D gene. The CDR3 runs to 15 residues. CDR1 and CDR2 (germline): SGHDN, FVKESK. Trimming took off 3 bases at V and 5 bases at J, with 16 bases between the two ends. The CDR3 sequence is CASSHRLGALETQYF. The covered CDR3 bases are TGTGCCAGCAGCCACCGTCTAGGCGCCCTGGAGACC.

This clone showed up many times. The read terminates 3 residues before the CDR3 end, so the remaining end is supplied by the germline J gene. V is TRBV11-2 and J is TRBJ2-2, with D maybe TRBD2 (5 bases). The CDR3 has 15 amino acids. Germline V gene sequence: CDR1 SGHAT, CDR2 FQNNGV. The V end was cut by 4 bases, the J end by 5 bases, with 14 bases between. The part of the CDR3 DNA that was read is TGTGCCAGCAGCTCCCTAGCTATCCTGACCGGGGAG. Its translation is CASSSLAILTGE. The full CDR3 sequence reads CASSSLAILTGELFF.

This clone appeared many times. The part of the CDR3 DNA that was read is TGTGCCAGCAGAGTGCCGGGACAGGCTCCAGATACG. Its translation is CASRVPGQAPDT. The CDR3 in its entirety is CASRVPGQAPDTQYF. This chain links TRBV27 with TRBJ2-3, with 8 bases identical to TRBD1. The CDR3 goes on 3 residues after the read ends, and that part is filled in from the germline J gene. Germline CDR1 reads MNHEY; CDR2 reads SMNVEV (reference sequence). J lost 4 bases, V lost 6 bases, and 9 bases had no gene match. This CDR3 contains 15 residues.

The table lists this clone with a few counts. From the germline J gene comes the end of the CDR3, since the read stops 3 residues before it. The V call is TRBV6-4, the J call TRBJ1-5; TRBD1 might be the D (6 bases). Germline V gives CDR1 MRHNA, CDR2 SNTAGT. V lost 4 bases, J lost 2 bases, and 12 bases lay in between. This CDR3 contains 15 residues. CDR3 sequence: CASSVSGDGNQPQHF. The part of the CDR3 DNA that was read is TGTGCCAGCAGTGTCTCAGGGGATGGCAATCAGCCC.

This clone was found many times. With the read ending 3 residues before the CDR3 end, the germline J gene is used to fill in that end. This chain joins TRBV7-2 and TRBJ2-3, with TRBD1 matching 7 bases. The CDR3 runs to 13 residues. V gave up 2 bases and J gave up 5 bases; unmatched junction bases: 1. Germline V CDR1 and CDR2: SGHTA, FQGNSA. The CDR3 DNA, read in part, is TGTGCCAGCAGCTTAAGACAGGGAGATACG. Its protein product is CASSLRQGDT. The complete CDR3 reads CASSLRQGDTQYF.

This clone was picked up many times. With the read ending 3 residues before the CDR3 end, the germline J gene is used to fill in that end. This chain joins TRBV7-6 and TRBJ1-1; a possible D gene is TRBD1 (6 bases). The CDR3 has 12 residues. Trimming shortened V by 3 bases and J by 6 bases, and 8 bases separated the two germline ends. In germline, CDR1 is SGHVS, CDR2 FNYEAQ. Incomplete CDR3 DNA: TGTGCCAGCAGCTTCAGGGGTTCTGAA. The encoded protein is CASSFRGSE. In full, the CDR3 is CASSFRGSEAFF.

This clone was counted only a few times. CDR3 DNA, as far as it was read: TGCAGTGCTGAAGACTCGACTAGCTCCTACGAG. It yields the protein CSAEDSTSSYE. The entire CDR3 protein reads CSAEDSTSSYEQYF. J is TRBJ2-7 and V is TRBV20-1; a possible D gene is TRBD2 (6 bases). The CDR3 end lies 3 residues beyond the end of the read and is filled in from the germline J gene. This CDR3 contains 14 residues. Germline V gene lookup returns CDR1 DFQATT and CDR2 SNEGSKA (reference sequence). The V gene lost 5 bases and the J gene lost 0 bases, with 14 bases spanning the gap.

In its sample, this clone was seen many times. CDR3 DNA (partial): TGTGCCAGCAGCTTATCCGTGGGCGAGGGTGTGGATACG. Translating it yields CASSLSVGEGVDT. The whole CDR3 sequence reads CASSLSVGEGVDTQYF. The chain uses TRBV7-3 and TRBJ2-3, with D possibly TRBD2 on 5 matching bases. The read ends 3 residues before the CDR3 terminus; that terminus is restored from the germline J gene. This CDR3 is 16 amino acids long. Germline CDR1 and CDR2: SGHTA and FQGTGA. V was pared by 2 bases and J by 6 bases, with 18 bases between.

As to this clone: The CDR3 end lies 3 residues beyond the end of the read and is filled in from the germline J gene. This chain connects TRBV6-1 to TRBJ1-5, with D perhaps matching TRBD1 (5 bases). Germline V gene lookup returns CDR1 MNHNS and CDR2 SASEGT. The V and J ends lost 0 bases and 1 base respectively, with 16 bases between them. The length of the CDR3 is 18 residues. The CDR3 sequence is CASSEARGVTVSNQPQHF. The CDR3 bases that were read are TGTGCCAGCAGTGAAGCACGAGGGGTGACAGTGAGCAATCAGCCC.

This clone was observed many times. The sequence runs out 3 residues before the end of the CDR3; the remainder is reconstructed from the germline J gene. V gene TRBV30 combines with J gene TRBJ2-7; D unresolved. Germline V gene sequence: CDR1 GTSNPN, CDR2 SVGIG (reference sequence). V was trimmed by 2 bases and J by 1 base, leaving 9 bases between them. The CDR3 is made up of 13 amino acids. CDR3 bases read: TGTGCCTGGAGTCCACAGATTTCCTACGAG. It is translated as CAWSPQISYE. The CDR3 in full is CAWSPQISYEQYF.

This clone occurred many times. CDR3 residues: CASSTNTGTGPNEQFF. The covered CDR3 bases are TGTGCCAGCAGCACCAATACCGGGACAGGGCCGAATGAG. The chain couples TRBV14 to TRBJ2-1; TRBD1 matches at 9 bases. The read is 3 residues too short to cover the CDR3 end, so that end is filled in from the germline J gene. After removal of 5 bases from V and 7 bases from J, the junction contained 12 bases not matched to a gene. Germline CDR1 and CDR2: SGHDN and FVKESK. CDR3 length: 16 residues.

This clone has at least ten counts. The read terminates 3 residues before the CDR3 end, so the remaining end is supplied by the germline J gene. The chain has TRBV7-2 and TRBJ1-6; unclear D gene. The CDR3 length is 13 residues. Germline CDR1 is SGHTA and CDR2 is FQGNSA. V gave up 3 bases and J gave up 8 bases, with 8 bases separating them. The covered CDR3 bases are TGTGCCAGCAGCTTTCAGTCCTATTCACCC. This codes for CASSFQSYSP. The full CDR3 reads CASSFQSYSPLHF.

Regarding this clone: The CDR3 end is not reached by the read, which stops 3 residues before it; the germline J gene fills it in. V gene TRBV19 combines with J gene TRBJ2-4; D unresolved. The germline V and J ends were trimmed by 4 bases and 8 bases, with 15 bases remaining between them. The V gene's germline CDR1 is LNHDA and CDR2 SQIVND (reference sequence). The CDR3 length is 14 residues. The sequenced CDR3 bases are TGTGCCAGTAGTAGCCCAGGAATGAAAGACATT. This encodes CASSSPGMKDI. The entire CDR3 reads CASSSPGMKDIQYF.

Ten or more counts support this clone. The CDR3 loop is CASSDEVAGVTGELFF. The CDR3 bases that were read are TGTGCCAGCAGCGATGAGGTAGCGGGAGTAACCGGGGAG. The rearrangement links TRBV6-4 to TRBJ2-2; TRBD2 matches at 9 bases. The CDR3 is cut off 3 residues early in the read; its end comes from the germline J gene. Per germline, CDR1 MRHNA and CDR2 SNTAGT. This CDR3 spans 16 amino acids. Unmatched junction bases numbered 10, after V lost 6 bases and J lost 5 bases.